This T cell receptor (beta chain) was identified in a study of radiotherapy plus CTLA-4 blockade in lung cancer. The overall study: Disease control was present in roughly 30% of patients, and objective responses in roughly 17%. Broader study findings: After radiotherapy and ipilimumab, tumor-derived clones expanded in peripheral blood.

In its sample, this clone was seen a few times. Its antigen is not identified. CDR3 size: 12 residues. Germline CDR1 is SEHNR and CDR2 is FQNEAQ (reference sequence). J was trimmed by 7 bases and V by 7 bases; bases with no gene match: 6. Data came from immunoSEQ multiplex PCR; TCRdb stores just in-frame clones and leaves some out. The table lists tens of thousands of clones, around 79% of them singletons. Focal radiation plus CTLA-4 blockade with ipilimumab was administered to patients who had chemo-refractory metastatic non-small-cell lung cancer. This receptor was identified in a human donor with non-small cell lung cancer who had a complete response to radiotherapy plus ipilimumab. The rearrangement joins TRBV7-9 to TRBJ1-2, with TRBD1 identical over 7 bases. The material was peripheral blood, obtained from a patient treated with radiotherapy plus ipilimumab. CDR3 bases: TGTGCCAGCAATCCAGGGGGATCTGGCTACACCTTC. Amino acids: CASNPGGSGYTF.